This TCR beta chain was observed in a study of T cell repertoires in aging, cancer and after chemotherapy. Across the whole study: Glioblastoma patients receiving temozolomide-based therapy gave paired samples before and after chemotherapy.

CDR3 length: 15 residues. Germline CDR1 SGHVS, CDR2 FNYEAQ. The ends were cut back, 2 bases at V and 5 bases at J, with 12 bases in the middle. Amplification of TCR beta used genomic DNA extracted from peripheral blood. Multiplex touch-down PCR with TRB-A/B primers amplified rearranged V-D-J TRB sequences. TCRdb processed the multiplex PCR reads anew with MiXCR; each CDR3 protein has one entry. The repertoire holds 2,000 to 2,500 distinct CDR3 sequences, with around 30% as singletons. Details on this clonotype: Its antigen is still unknown.

Findings and caveats of the study: In each cancer cohort, median generation probability increased across chemotherapy, suggesting thymic output rebounded.

The chain combines TRBV7-6 with TRBJ1-4, with no clear D. This receptor was taken from a human donor with a solid tumor. Sequenced sample: blood. CDR3 loop: CASSLNTGKNEKLFF. The DNA for the CDR3 is TGTGCCAGCAGCTTAAATACCGGAAAAAATGAAAAACTGTTTTTT.